The clone carrying this T cell receptor beta chain was counted a few times. Antigen specificity is unknown. The sample originates from a study of CD8+ T cells in alopecia areata. CDR3 length equals 14 residues. From germline, CDR1 is MGHRA and CDR2 YSYEKL. Between the trimmed V and J ends, which lost 1 base and 5 bases, there was a span of 8 bases. RNA was extracted and reverse transcribed into cDNA as the sequencing template. This table comes from immunoSEQ multiplex PCR, and its TCRdb copy is limited to in-frame clones, with some not included. The table records some 160,000 clones, 62% of them present only once. Sorting of PBMCs yielded the CD4+ and CD8+ T cells. Overall study results and limits: Unlike in mice, where it was clearer, TCR sharing across patients was less clear, possibly HLA-related. Across lesional scalp, and particularly alopecia totalis/universalis, clonality surpassed that of normal scalp. Scalp sequencing also captures normal skin's resident alphabeta T cells.

The V and J genes are TRBV4-1 and TRBJ2-2; D remains unclear. The source of this sequence is a human donor in good health. Sample: CD8+ T cells sorted from blood. The CDR3 nucleotides read TGCGCCAGCAGCCAAGTGGGTAGGACCGGGGAGCTGTTTTTT. Its translation is CASSQVGRTGELFF.